Listed here are 17 T cell receptor beta chains from one sample, sequenced in a study of T-cell memory formation after mild COVID-19. MiXCR, applied by TCRdb to the 5' RACE reads, yields one record per CDR3 protein. The sample lists some 130,000 distinct CDR3 sequences; about 17% were seen once. The material sequenced was PBMCs or a T cell subset sorted from them (not recorded which). These TCRs come from a young man who had mild COVID-19 (a few samples of this study predate the infection). Cell type and time point are not known.

This clonotype was picked up a small number of times. The genes are TRBV20-1 and TRBJ1-3; D is possibly TRBD1 (6 bases). Trimming shortened V by 7 bases and J by 0 bases, and 10 bases separated the two germline ends. In germline, CDR1 is DFQATT, CDR2 SNEGSKA (reference sequence). The CDR3 is 13 residues long. Written as DNA, the CDR3 is TGCAGTGTCATGACAGGCTCTGGAAACACCATATATTTT. Translated: CSVMTGSGNTIYF.

The chain is built from TRBV7-2 and TRBJ2-2, with 7 nucleotides matching TRBD2. This CDR3 is 17 amino acids long. After removal of 1 base from V and 2 bases from J, the junction contained 7 bases not matched to a gene. Germline V gene sequence: CDR1 SGHTA, CDR2 FQGNSA. CDR3: CASSLGVRGTNTGELFF. Here the CDR3 DNA reads TGTGCCAGCAGCTTAGGGGTGCGGGGGACTAACACCGGGGAGCTGTTTTTT.

Only a few counts were recorded for this clonotype. The gene calls are TRBV7-2 and TRBJ2-3; D ambiguous. V gave up 5 bases and J gave up 4 bases, with 10 bases separating them. In germline, CDR1 is SGHTA, CDR2 FQGNSA. This CDR3 spans 13 amino acids. CDR3 sequence reads: CASSRSKADTQYF. The CDR3 bases are TGTGCCAGCAGCCGAAGTAAGGCAGATACGCAGTATTTT.

This chain connects TRBV5-1 to TRBJ2-3; D not certain. V lost 1 base and J lost 1, with 7 bases in between. Germline loops: CDR1 SGHRS, CDR2 YFSETQ. This CDR3 is 14 amino acids long. The CDR3 protein is CASSLPQGTDTQYF. Here the CDR3 DNA reads TGCGCCAGCAGCTTGCCCCAGGGCACAGATACGCAGTATTTT.

There are many counts of this clonotype. As DNA, the CDR3 is TGCGCCAGCAGCTTGGCCCTAAGCACTGAAGCTTTCTTT. It codes for CASSLALSTEAFF. This chain joins TRBV5-1 and TRBJ1-1; D remains unclear. Trimming pared 0 bases from V and 4 bases from J, leaving 7 bases between. Germline CDR1 SGHRS, CDR2 YFSETQ. This CDR3 comprises 13 residues.

The rearrangement uses TRBV12-3 or TRBV12-4 and TRBJ1-2; 7 bases align to TRBD1. Trimming cost V 6 bases and J 2 bases; bases outside gene matches: 3. The CDR3 extends over 13 amino acids. The CDR3 region is CASSTGDNYGYTF. The DNA of the CDR3 is TGTGCCAGCAGCACAGGGGACAACTATGGCTACACCTTC.

The chain employs TRBV7-9 and TRBJ1-5; TRBD1 matches 7 bases. Looked up from germline, CDR1 is SEHNR and CDR2 is FQNEAQ (reference sequence). This CDR3 contains 12 residues. V gave up 5 bases and J gave up 7 bases; unmatched junction bases: 2. Here the CDR3 DNA reads TGTGCCAGCAGCCCAGGGGGGCAGCCCCAGCATTTT. It specifies CASSPGGQPQHF.

This clonotype occurred a few times. The V and J genes are TRBV6-2 or TRBV6-3 and TRBJ2-5; TRBD2 might be the D (5 bases). Trimming took 0 bases from V and 4 from J, leaving 6 bases between them. This CDR3 is built from 13 residues. CDR1 is MNHEY and CDR2 is SVGEGT in the germline V gene. CDR3 nucleotides: TGTGCCAGCAGTTACTCGAGGGCAGAGACCCAGTACTTC. This codes for CASSYSRAETQYF.

This clonotype occurred a few times. The chain carries TRBV10-2 and TRBJ2-1; maybe TRBD2 (5 bases). Trimming shortened V by 9 bases and J by 3 bases, and 12 bases separated the two germline ends. The CDR3 is 13 amino acids. Per germline, CDR1 WSHSY and CDR2 SAAADI. The CDR3 is CASAGEIYNEQFF. The CDR3 nucleotides read TGCGCCAGTGCTGGGGAGATCTACAATGAGCAGTTCTTC.

This clonotype was seen at least ten times. In nucleotides, the CDR3 is TGTGCCAGCACTGAGGTCGGGGCCCGCACAGATACGCAGTATTTT. It specifies CASTEVGARTDTQYF. This chain uses TRBV7-2 with TRBJ2-3; D is possibly TRBD1 or TRBD2 (5 bases each). Trimming cost V 7 bases and J 1 base, with 15 bases left between them. The CDR3 is 15 amino acids. The germline CDR1 and CDR2 sequences are SGHTA and FQGNSA.

This clonotype was found a few times. The chain links TRBV5-1 to TRBJ2-1, with TRBD2 matching over 9 bases. The CDR3 has 15 residues. Germline V gives CDR1 SGHRS, CDR2 YFSETQ. With V trimmed by 4 bases and J by 5 bases, 7 bases remained unmatched. CDR3 coding DNA: TGCGCCAGCAGCACCTTAGCGGGGGAGAACAATGAGCAGTTCTTC. The encoded protein is CASSTLAGENNEQFF.

The rearrangement links TRBV20-1 to TRBJ1-2; a possible D gene is TRBD1 (5 bases). V lost 6 bases and J 3 bases, leaving 11 bases between the germline ends. The CDR3 totals 12 residues. Germline V CDR1 and CDR2: DFQATT, SNEGSKA (reference sequence). CDR3 sequence (DNA): TGCAGTGCGAGGGGCACCGACTATGGCTACACCTTC. Protein product: CSARGTDYGYTF.

The gene calls are TRBV18 and TRBJ2-5, with TRBD2 matching over 8 bases. The CDR3 length is 17 residues. Germline V gene sequence: CDR1 KGHSH, CDR2 LQKENI. J gave up 1 base and V 0 bases, and 7 bases lay outside the gene matches. For the CDR3, the DNA is TGTGCCAGCTCACCACCTCGAGCGGGGGTACTCCAAGAGACCCAGTACTTC. Protein sequence: CASSPPRAGVLQETQYF.

In this sample, this clonotype turned up a few times. The chain carries TRBV3-1 and TRBJ1-2, with D possibly TRBD1 on 5 matching bases. Germline loops: CDR1 LGHDT, CDR2 YNNKEL (reference sequence). CDR3 length: 13 residues. V dropped 2 bases and J dropped 2 bases, with 6 bases sitting between them. The CDR3 coding sequence is TGTGCCAGCAGCCAACAGGGAAACTATGGCTACACCTTC. The encoded protein is CASSQQGNYGYTF.

V is TRBV18 and J is TRBJ1-5; no definite D call. The CDR3 extends over 14 amino acids. With 3 bases removed from V and 5 bases from J, the gap between germline ends came to 11 bases. The germline V gene encodes CDR1 KGHSH and CDR2 LQKENI. CDR3 sequence (DNA): TGTGCCAGCTCACCTCCATCGGGTGATCAGCCCCAGCATTTT. Residues: CASSPPSGDQPQHF.

This clonotype was detected only a few times. V and J are TRBV7-2 and TRBJ2-2, with 7 bases identical to TRBD1. Germline lookup yields CDR1 SGHTA and CDR2 FQGNSA. The CDR3 consists of 17 residues. The V segment lost 4 bases and the J segment 0 bases; nucleotides outside the gene matches: 8. The CDR3 sequence: CASSWGRQGSNTGELFF. The CDR3 DNA follows: TGTGCCAGCAGCTGGGGACGACAGGGATCGAACACCGGGGAGCTGTTTTTT.

This clonotype was observed at least ten times. The chain has TRBV7-9 and TRBJ2-7; D is perhaps TRBD1 (6 bases). Germline loops: CDR1 SEHNR, CDR2 FQNEAQ (reference sequence). V lost 4 bases to trimming and J lost 1 base, with 17 bases between them. The CDR3 has 16 amino acids. In DNA, the CDR3 is TGTGCCAGCAGCTCTTCCCCGGGACACCTATCCTACGAGCAGTACTTC. It translates to CASSSSPGHLSYEQYF.